The next 14 T cell receptor beta chains were all read from a single sample in a study of beta chain features in type 1 diabetes (dated by TCRdb to between 2018 and 2020). Library method: the immunoSEQ multiplex PCR assay. The entire isolated RNA was reverse transcribed using the High Capacity cDNA Reverse Transcription Kit, and thus expressed TCRB transcripts were sequenced. Entries here come from immuneACCESS through TCRdb and include only in-frame sequences with V and J called. Some clones fail to appear in such tables; in the studies checked, an unresolved V gene covers under half of the shortfall, and the cause of the remainder is unknown. The sample yields 250,000 to 350,000 clones; 15% were counted once. Clones ranked in the top ten supply 0.015% to 0.019% of the sample. No antigens are known for them. Overall study outcomes, separate from this receptor: In all four CD4+ subsets, TCRB CDR3 length was moderately but significantly shorter in type 1 diabetes patients.

The source material was naive CD4+ T cells from blood. Per the publication, the cell subset or site label means: true naive CD4+ T cells. The receptors were sampled from a man younger than 35 with type 1 diabetes.

The chain carries TRBV2 and TRBJ1-5; 9 bases are a match to TRBD1. The CDR3 is 13 amino acids. The germline gives CDR1 SNHLY, CDR2 FYNNEI. V gave up 8 bases and J gave up 5 bases; unmatched junction bases: 4. In DNA form, the CDR3 reads TGTGCCAGCGGTGGGACAGGGTATCAGCCCCAGCATTTT. Translation gives CASGGTGYQPQHF.

This clone showed up just a few times. The V call is TRBV5-1, the J call TRBJ2-1; 9 bases are a match to TRBD2. J gave up 8 bases and V 6 bases, and 6 bases lay outside the gene matches. Looked up from germline, CDR1 is SGHRS and CDR2 is YFSETQ. The CDR3 loop spans 13 amino acids. CDR3 protein: CASKVSGSDEQFF. The CDR3 DNA is TGCGCCAGCAAGGTTAGCGGGAGCGATGAGCAGTTCTTC. The full variable domain, its missing parts supplied by reference TRBV5-1 and TRBJ2-1, is KAGVTQTPRYLIKTRGQQVTLSCSPISGHRSVSWYQQTPGQGLQFLFEYFSETQRNKGNFPGRFSGRQFSNSRSEMNVSTLELGDSALYLCASKVSGSDEQFFGPGTRLTVL.

The gene calls are TRBV7-6 and TRBJ2-5; 9 bases agree with TRBD2. The trim removed 0 bases at V and 9 bases at J, leaving 17 bases unmatched. Germline CDR1 reads SGHVS; CDR2 reads FNYEAQ. The CDR3 has 18 amino acids. The CDR3 sequence: CASSLAKLAGEPSKAQYF. Written as DNA, the CDR3 is TGTGCCAGCAGCTTAGCCAAATTAGCGGGGGAACCCTCGAAGGCCCAGTACTTC.

This clone occurred a few times. The J gene is TRBJ1-2, the V gene TRBV28; 8 bases are shared with TRBD1. The CDR3 is 15 amino acids. Germline CDR1 reads MDHEN; CDR2 reads SYDVKM. V trimming: 10 bases; J trimming: 7 bases; junction bases outside the gene matches: 17. The CDR3 DNA sequence: TGTGCCACCTGGACAGGGATCCTGGAATTCGGTGGCTACACCTTC. The encoded protein is CATWTGILEFGGYTF.

This clone was picked up a small number of times. The chain is built from TRBV28 and TRBJ1-1, with D maybe TRBD1 (5 bases). The length of the CDR3 is 15 residues. In germline, CDR1 is MDHEN, CDR2 SYDVKM. With 5 bases removed from V and 5 bases from J, the gap between germline ends came to 18 bases. The CDR3 spells CASSLPTVGGTEAFF. For the CDR3, the DNA is TGTGCCAGCAGTCTACCGACAGTCGGGGGGACTGAAGCTTTCTTT.

The chain recombines TRBV14 with TRBJ2-1; the match to TRBD1 covers 7 bases. V lost 3 bases to trimming and J lost 9 bases; unmatched junction nucleotides: 5. Germline lookup yields CDR1 SGHDN and CDR2 FVKESK. The CDR3 covers 13 residues. The CDR3 coding sequence is TGTGCCAGCAGCCACGCGCCAGGGGGTGAGCAGTTCTTC. It encodes CASSHAPGGEQFF.

This chain uses TRBV27 with TRBJ1-2; tentative D call: TRBD1 (5 bases). Germline V CDR1 and CDR2: MNHEY, SMNVEV (reference sequence). The CDR3 runs 14 residues. V lost 5 bases, J lost 7 bases, and 17 bases lay in between. CDR3 region: CASSQSTVPSGYTF. The CDR3 DNA reads as TGTGCCAGCAGTCAATCGACAGTACCGTCTGGCTACACCTTC.

This clone was counted between two and nine times. The V and J genes are TRBV18 and TRBJ2-3; 7 bases are a match to TRBD2. The CDR3 is 14 amino acids. The V gene's germline CDR1 is KGHSH and CDR2 LQKENI. The V and J ends lost 7 bases and 11 bases, in that order; junction bases with no gene match: 15. The CDR3, as DNA: TGTGCCAGCTTTGAGCGGGAAGTCCTCATTGGGCAGTATTTT. This translates into CASFEREVLIGQYF.

This rearrangement joins TRBV7-2 to TRBJ1-2, with TRBD1 identical over 7 bases. Germline CDR1 SGHTA, CDR2 FQGNSA. V shed 3 bases and J 4 bases; nucleotides not matched to a gene: 8. This CDR3 has 15 residues. CDR3 residues: CASSFGQGVGYGYTF. The DNA of the CDR3 is TGTGCCAGCAGCTTCGGGCAGGGGGTCGGCTATGGCTACACCTTC.

This clone was detected only a few times. This chain connects TRBV2 to TRBJ2-5; TRBD1 aligns across 7 bases. The CDR3 is 14 residues long. Per germline, CDR1 SNHLY and CDR2 FYNNEI. The V gene end was trimmed by 4 bases and the J gene end by 1 base; junction bases not matched to a gene: 3. The chain's CDR3 is CASSARDSQETQYF. CDR3 bases: TGTGCCAGCAGTGCTCGGGACAGCCAAGAGACCCAGTACTTC.

This chain uses TRBV5-4 with TRBJ2-1, with 8 nucleotides matching TRBD1. Germline V lookup: CDR1 SGHNT, CDR2 YYREEE (reference sequence). CDR3 length: 16 residues. With 4 bases clipped from V and 0 bases from J, the junction kept 6 bases outside the gene matches. CDR3 protein: CASSPLGQGSYNEQFF. The CDR3 DNA sequence: TGTGCCAGCAGCCCACTCGGACAGGGCTCCTACAATGAGCAGTTCTTC.

The rearrangement uses TRBV30 and TRBJ1-3, with 11 bases matching TRBD1. The V gene's germline CDR1 is GTSNPN and CDR2 SVGIG (reference sequence). V lost 3 bases and J lost 4; bases outside the gene matches: 2. The CDR3 length is 14 residues. CDR3 loop: CAWRGTGGGNTIYF. The CDR3 coding sequence is TGTGCCTGGAGGGGGACAGGGGGGGGAAACACCATATATTTT.

The table lists this clone with a few counts. The CDR3 DNA sequence: TGTGCCAGCAGTTCCCCCCCTCTGCGCGGGGGGGCCCAAGAGACCCAGTACTTC. Protein product: CASSSPPLRGGAQETQYF. The rearrangement joins TRBV27 to TRBJ2-5; 9 bases align to TRBD2. This CDR3 spans 18 amino acids. V was pared by 4 bases and J by 1 base, with 13 bases of the junction left unmatched. The V gene's germline CDR1 is MNHEY and CDR2 SMNVEV (reference sequence).

A few counts support this clone. V and J are TRBV29-1 and TRBJ2-7; tentatively, D is TRBD2 (6 bases). The CDR3 runs 12 residues. The V and J ends lost 7 bases and 4 bases respectively, with 14 bases between them. Germline loops: CDR1 SQVTM, CDR2 ANQGSEA. This chain's CDR3 is CSGGGDVYEQYF. The CDR3 coding sequence is TGCAGCGGAGGAGGGGATGTTTACGAGCAGTACTTC.